These T cell receptor beta chains were read from a single sample in a study of blood T cell repertoires in COVID-19. Libraries were prepared by immunoSEQ multiplex PCR; TCRdb keeps only in-frame clonotypes and omits some of them. This table holds 200,000 to 300,000 clones, roughly four fifths found once. The material sequenced was peripheral blood. These receptors all stem from a woman in her 70s with acute or convalescent COVID-19. The CDR3 runs from the conserved cysteine through the conserved F or W. The D gene is left open where the match is weak. Some rows have no size entry. The others give once, few or many, or a class for an expanded clone.

j_gene	abundance	v_gene	d_gene	CDR3aa	CDR3nt
TRBJ1-5	-	TRBV20-1	-	CSASKGRKDQPQHF	TGCAGTGCTAGTAAAGGGAGGAAGGATCAGCCCCAGCATTTT
TRBJ1-2	-	TRBV6-1	-	CASSDLQSYYGYTF	TGTGCCAGCAGTGACCTACAGTCTTACTATGGCTACACCTTC
TRBJ1-6	-	TRBV4-3	TRBD1	CASSQGQGANSPLHF	TGCGCCAGCAGCCAAGGACAGGGTGCCAATTCACCCCTCCACTTT
TRBJ2-1	-	TRBV5-1	-	CASSLGQGPYNEQFF	TGCGCCAGCAGCTTGGGCCAGGGCCCCTACAATGAGCAGTTCTTC
TRBJ1-1	-	TRBV4-3	-	CASSQVGQGAFF	TGCGCCAGCAGCCAAGTTGGGCAGGGGGCTTTCTTT
TRBJ1-3	-	TRBV7-9	-	CASSGPKDRGNTIYF	TGTGCCAGCAGCGGCCCTAAGGACAGAGGAAACACCATATATTTT
TRBJ2-3	-	TRBV19	TRBD1	CASSVTGGTDTQYF	TGTGCCAGTAGTGTGACAGGGGGCACAGATACGCAGTATTTT
TRBJ1-3	-	TRBV5-1	-	CASSSAGNTIYF	TGCGCCAGCAGCTCAGCTGGAAACACCATATATTTT
TRBJ1-2	-	TRBV6-6	-	CASSPDSLYGYTF	TGTGCCAGCAGTCCGGACAGCCTCTATGGCTACACCTTC
TRBJ2-1	-	TRBV24-1	TRBD2	CATLGTSDYNEQFF	TGTGCCACCCTCGGGACTAGCGATTACAATGAGCAGTTCTTC
TRBJ2-6	-	TRBV4-3	-	CASSQDGGYGANVLTF	TGCGCCAGCAGCCAAGATGGAGGTTACGGGGCCAACGTCCTGACTTTC
TRBJ1-6	-	TRBV3-1/TRBV3-2	-	CASSPRVPGNNSPLHF	TGTGCCAGCAGCCCCCGTGTCCCGGGAAATAATTCACCCCTCCACTTT
TRBJ1-1	few	TRBV6-5	TRBD1	CASSFSQGARTEAFF	TGTGCCAGCAGTTTCTCACAGGGGGCGCGCACTGAAGCTTTCTTT